What follows is one T cell receptor (beta chain) and its context. Its antigen is not known. The data were taken from a study of T cell responses to AZD1222 COVID-19 vaccine. Study-level findings and limits: After the peak T cell response, and only then, were repertoires sampled. CD4 TCRs covered the whole spike, strongest at regions 160-218 and 743-854. Spike-specific TCR breadth and depth both grew after two AZD1222 doses.

The CDR3 extends over 14 amino acids. The ends were cut back, 1 base at V and 3 bases at J, with 9 bases in the middle. Germline V CDR1 and CDR2: LGHNA, YSLEER. Second doses at about 4 or about 12 weeks were pooled. Using immunoSEQ multiplex PCR, the repertoire was profiled, and TCRdb retains in-frame clones only, with some absent. The table lists about 110,000 clones, approximately 92% of them singletons. The chain combines TRBV4-3 with TRBJ1-1; TRBD1 might be the D (6 bases). The sample here was peripheral blood, taken 28 days after the second AZD1222 dose. The TCR sequence derives from an adult who received the AZD1222 COVID-19 vaccine. The CDR3 reads CASSQVAGDTEAFF. The DNA for the CDR3 is TGCGCCAGCAGCCAAGTGGCAGGGGACACTGAAGCTTTCTTT.